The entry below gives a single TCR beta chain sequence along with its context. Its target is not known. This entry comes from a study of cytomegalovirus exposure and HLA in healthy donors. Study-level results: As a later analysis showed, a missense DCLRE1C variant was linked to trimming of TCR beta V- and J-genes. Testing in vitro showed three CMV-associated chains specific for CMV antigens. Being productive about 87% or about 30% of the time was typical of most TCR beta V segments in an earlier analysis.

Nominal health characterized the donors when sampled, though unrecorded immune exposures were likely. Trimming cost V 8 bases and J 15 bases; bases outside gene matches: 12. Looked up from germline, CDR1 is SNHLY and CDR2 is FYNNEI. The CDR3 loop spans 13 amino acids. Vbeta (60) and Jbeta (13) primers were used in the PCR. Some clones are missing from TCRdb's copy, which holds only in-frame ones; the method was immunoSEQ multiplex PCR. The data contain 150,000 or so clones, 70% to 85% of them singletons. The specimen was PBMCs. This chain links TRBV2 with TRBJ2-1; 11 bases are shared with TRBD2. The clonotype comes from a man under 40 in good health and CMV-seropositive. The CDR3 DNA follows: TGTGCCAGCTCCGGGACTAGCGGAGATGGACGGTTCTTC. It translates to CASSGTSGDGRFF. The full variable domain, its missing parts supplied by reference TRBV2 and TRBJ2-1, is EPEVTQTPSHQVTQMGQEVILRCVPISNHLYFYWYRQILGQKVEFLVSFYNNEISEKSEIFDDQFSVERPDGSNFTLKIRSTKLEDSAMYFCASSGTSGDGRFFGPGTRLTVL.